This TCR beta chain was profiled in a study of blood T cell repertoires in COVID-19. Study-level information: The cDNA or gDNA used as material had been derived from T cells, B-cell-depleted T cells, or PBMCs.

Trimming took 5 bases from V and 4 from J, leaving 17 bases between them. The CDR3 runs 15 residues. The germline CDR1 and CDR2 sequences are SGHTA and FQGNSA. Generated by immunoSEQ multiplex PCR, the TCRdb table keeps only in-frame clones and is missing some. The sample yields about 120,000 clones, roughly 80% seen once. Sequencing input: peripheral blood. This chain links TRBV7-2 with TRBJ1-2, with D possibly matching TRBD1 (5 bases). This clonotype was sampled from a man in his thirties or forties with acute or convalescent COVID-19. This CDR3 is CASSPGAAQGYGYTF. In DNA, the CDR3 is TGTGCCAGCAGCCCTGGGGCAGCTCAAGGCTATGGCTACACCTTC.